The 17 T cell receptor beta chains below all came from one sample that was sequenced in a study of response to subunit inactivated influenza vaccine. TCRdb used MiXCR to reprocess the RT-PCR reads, holding one entry per CDR3 protein. The sample includes fewer than 200,000 distinct CDR3 sequences, about 9% of them seen just once. The sequencing used non-naive T cells sorted from PBMCs, collected on the day of vaccination. These TCRs come from a man between 50 and 59 years old who received an inactivated influenza vaccine.

The chain employs TRBV20-1 and TRBJ2-3; the D is unclear. Trimming shortened V by 0 bases and J by 2 bases, and 12 bases separated the two germline ends. The germline CDR1 and CDR2 sequences are DFQATT and SNEGSKA (reference sequence). This CDR3 is built from 15 residues. In DNA form, the CDR3 reads TGCAGTGCTAGAGACGGACGGGTACTCACAGATACGCAGTATTTT. Translated: CSARDGRVLTDTQYF.

This chain connects TRBV27 to TRBJ1-2, with 8 bases lining up with TRBD1. Looked up from germline, CDR1 is MNHEY and CDR2 is SMNVEV (reference sequence). This CDR3 comprises 15 residues. The J segment lost 8 bases and the V segment lost 6 bases, leaving 14 bases of the junction unmatched. CDR3 residues: CASRQTRQGPDGYTF. In DNA form, the CDR3 reads TGTGCCAGCAGGCAAACAAGACAGGGGCCAGACGGCTACACCTTC.

This clonotype has only a few counts. The chain has TRBV21-1 and TRBJ1-5. TRBV21-1 is given as a pseudogene. The length of the CDR3 is 16 residues. The CDR3 bases are TGTGCCAGCAGCGACCTAGGAGAGCTGAAGAATCAGCCCCAGCATTTT. It encodes CASSDLGELKNQPQHF.

For this clonotype: One end of the junction is discordant with germline, which a read error may explain. The rearrangement uses TRBV30 and TRBJ2-7; no reliable D call. CDR1 is GTSNPN, CDR2 SVGIG, per germline (reference sequence). The CDR3 loop spans 13 amino acids. The CDR3 region is CAWGNREYYEQCF. CDR3 coding DNA: TGTGCCTGGGGGAATAGGGAATACTACGAGCAGTGCTTC. Full variable domain (rest looked up from reference TRBV30 and TRBJ2-7): SQTIHQWPATLVQPVGSPLSLECTVEGTSNPNLYWYRQAAGRGLQLLFYSVGIGQISSEVPQNLSASRPQDRQFILSSKKLLLSDSGFYLCAWGNREYYEQCFGPGTRLTVT.

This clonotype was counted only a few times. The chain uses TRBV7-2 and TRBJ1-1, with 7 positions matching TRBD1. CDR1 and CDR2 (germline): SGHTA, FQGNSA. V lost 4 bases and J lost 8; bases outside the gene matches: 7. There are 13 residues in the CDR3. The CDR3 nucleotides read TGTGCCAGCAGCTCACAGGGGACTGGGGAAGCTTTCTTT. The encoded protein is CASSSQGTGEAFF.

The chain joins TRBV11-1 to TRBJ2-1, with no clear D. The CDR3 covers 15 residues. Germline V gene data show CDR1 as SGHAT and CDR2 as FQDESV (reference sequence). Trimming removed 6 bases from V and 5 bases from J, with 17 bases in between. This CDR3 is CASRPRERRNNEQFF. In DNA form, the CDR3 reads TGTGCCAGCAGACCCAGAGAGAGACGGAACAATGAGCAGTTCTTC.

This clonotype was detected many times. This rearrangement joins TRBV5-1 to TRBJ2-1; D gene unclear. This CDR3 region has 11 residues. Trimming removed 4 bases from V and 5 bases from J, with 4 bases in between. Germline-derived CDR1 and CDR2 are SGHRS and YFSETQ. DNA for the CDR3: TGCGCCAGCAGCGGTGACAATGAGCAGTTCTTC. Its protein is CASSGDNEQFF.

Comment on this clonotype: One end of the junction is discordant with germline, which a read error may explain. The chain carries TRBV20-1 and TRBJ2-1; 16 bases line up with TRBD2. This CDR3 contains 20 residues. Germline-derived CDR1 and CDR2 are DFQATT and SNEGSKA (reference sequence). CDR3 bases: TGCTGTGCTTACTTGTCGGGACTAGCGGGAGGGCCTAGTTCCTACAATGAGCAGTTCTTC. It encodes CCAYLSGLAGGPSSYNEQFF.

This clonotype was counted at least ten times. The J gene is TRBJ2-2, the V gene TRBV10-3, with 11 bases lining up with TRBD2. Germline CDR1 ENHRY, CDR2 SYGVKD. Trimming removed 2 bases from V and 3 bases from J; junction bases left unmatched: 5. This CDR3 spans 17 amino acids. DNA for the CDR3: TGTGCCATCAGTGAGCGACTAGCGGGATATGACACCGGGGAGCTGTTTTTT. Amino acid sequence: CAISERLAGYDTGELFF.

This clonotype has only a few counts. The rearrangement uses TRBV4-2 and TRBJ1-1; maybe TRBD1 (6 bases). CDR3 size: 16 residues. V was cut by 0 bases and J by 5 bases, with 16 bases left in between. Germline V gene sequence: CDR1 LGHNA, CDR2 YNFKEQ. CDR3 residues: CASSQDFRGGRTEAFF. CDR3 bases: TGTGCCAGCAGCCAAGATTTTAGGGGGGGGAGGACTGAAGCTTTCTTT.

The V call is TRBV9, the J call TRBJ1-3, with 7 bases matching TRBD1. The CDR3 sequence is 15 residues long. CDR1 and CDR2 (germline): SGDLS, YYNGEE. The V segment lost 2 bases and the J segment 8 bases; nucleotides outside the gene matches: 10. The CDR3 loop reads CASSVGTVAADTIYF. Here the CDR3 DNA reads TGTGCCAGCAGCGTCGGGACAGTCGCTGCGGACACCATATATTTT. The full variable domain, rest sourced from reference TRBV9 and TRBJ1-3, is DSGVTQTPKHLITATGQRVTLRCSPRSGDLSVYWYQQSLDQGLQFLIQYYNGEERAKGNILERFSAQQFPDLHSELNLSSLELGDSALYFCASSVGTVAADTIYFGEGSWLTVV.

The chain uses TRBV6-6 and TRBJ2-7; D unresolved. The CDR3 has 13 residues. Per the germline V gene, CDR1 is MNHNY and CDR2 is SVGAGI (reference sequence). Trimming cost V 2 bases and J 7 bases, with 12 bases left between them. Here the CDR3 reads CASSYDGRKEQYF. The CDR3 coding sequence is TGTGCCAGCAGTTACGACGGACGGAAGGAGCAGTACTTC.

This clonotype was seen ten or more times. This chain uses TRBV6-5 with TRBJ1-6; unclear D gene. Germline V gene sequence: CDR1 MNHEY, CDR2 SVGAGI. The CDR3 is 14 amino acids. Trimming shortened V by 2 bases and J by 9 bases, and 11 bases separated the two germline ends. The CDR3 region has the DNA TGTGCCAGCAGTTACGGTTTTCCGGCTTCACCCCTCCACTTT. As protein: CASSYGFPASPLHF.

This clonotype was seen at least ten times. The rearrangement uses TRBV5-1 and TRBJ2-2; 11 nucleotides agree with TRBD1. The CDR3 is 15 residues long. V lost 4 bases to trimming and J lost 10 bases; unmatched junction nucleotides: 9. CDR1 SGHRS and CDR2 YFSETQ come from the germline V gene. CDR3 region: CASSVGQGVLEELFF. DNA for the CDR3: TGCGCCAGCAGCGTGGGACAGGGGGTGTTGGAGGAGCTGTTTTTT. Combining the CDR3 with reference TRBV5-1 and TRBJ2-2 gives the whole variable domain KAGVTQTPRYLIKTRGQQVTLSCSPISGHRSVSWYQQTPGQGLQFLFEYFSETQRNKGNFPGRFSGRQFSNSRSEMNVSTLELGDSALYLCASSVGQGVLEELFFGEGSRLTVL.

This clonotype was recorded many times. The gene calls are TRBV4-3 and TRBJ2-1, with D unclear. V was shortened by 0 bases and J by 10 bases, with 10 bases between the two germline ends. This CDR3 has 13 amino acids. CDR1 is LGHNA and CDR2 is YSLEER in the germline V gene. CDR3 loop: CASSQDMWREQFF. In DNA, the CDR3 is TGCGCCAGCAGCCAAGATATGTGGAGAGAGCAGTTCTTC.

Ten or more counts support this clonotype. The chain links TRBV4-1 to TRBJ1-1; D not certain. V lost 1 base to trimming and J lost 6 bases, with 12 bases between them. This CDR3 contains 14 residues. Germline loops: CDR1 MGHRA, CDR2 YSYEKL. The DNA for the CDR3 is TGCGCCAGCAGCCAAGGGGGTTTTGTGGCTGAAGCTTTCTTT. Translated, it gives CASSQGGFVAEAFF.

There are many counts of this clonotype. The rearrangement links TRBV3-1 to TRBJ2-1; 7 nucleotides match TRBD2. This CDR3 region has 13 residues. Unmatched junction bases numbered 7, after V lost 1 base and J lost 13 bases. Germline CDR1 LGHDT, CDR2 YNNKEL (reference sequence). CDR3 DNA: TGTGCCAGCAGCCAAGGGGGGGGGTTGGTTCAGTTCTTC. Translating gives CASSQGGGLVQFF.